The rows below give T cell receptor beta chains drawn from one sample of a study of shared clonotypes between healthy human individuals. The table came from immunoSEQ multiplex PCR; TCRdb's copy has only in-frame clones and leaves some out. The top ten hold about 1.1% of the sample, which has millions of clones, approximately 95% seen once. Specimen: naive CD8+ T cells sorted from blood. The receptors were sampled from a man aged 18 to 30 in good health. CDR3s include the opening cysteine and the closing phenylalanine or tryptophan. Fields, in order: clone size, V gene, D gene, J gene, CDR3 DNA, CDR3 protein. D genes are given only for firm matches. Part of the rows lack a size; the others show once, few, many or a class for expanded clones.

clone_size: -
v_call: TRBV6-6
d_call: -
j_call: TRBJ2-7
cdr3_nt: TGTGCCAGCGGACAGCGAAGTTCCTACGAGCAGTACTTC
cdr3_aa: CASGQRSSYEQYF

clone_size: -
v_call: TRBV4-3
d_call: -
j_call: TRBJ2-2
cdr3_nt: TGCGCCAGCAGCCGCGACTGGGGGCCAGGCCCGGCCGGGGAGCTGTTTTTT
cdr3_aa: CASSRDWGPGPAGELFF

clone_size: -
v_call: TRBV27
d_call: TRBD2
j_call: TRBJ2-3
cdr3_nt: TGTGCCAGAATAGCGGGGGGGCCTACAGATACGCAGTATTTT
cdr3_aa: CARIAGGPTDTQYF

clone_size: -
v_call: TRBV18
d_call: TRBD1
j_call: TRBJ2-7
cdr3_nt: TGTGCCAGCTCACCGTCACAGGGGGCGGGCTACGAGCAGTACTTC
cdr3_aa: CASSPSQGAGYEQYF

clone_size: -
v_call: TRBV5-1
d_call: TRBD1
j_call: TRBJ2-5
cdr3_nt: TGCGCCAGCAGCTTGGGTCCCGGGACAGGGGGTGAGACCCAGTACTTC
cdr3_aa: CASSLGPGTGGETQYF

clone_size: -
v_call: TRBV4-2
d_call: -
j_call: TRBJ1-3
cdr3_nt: TGTGCCAGCAGCCAGACCACAGCCTCTGGAAACACCATATATTTT
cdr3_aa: CASSQTTASGNTIYF

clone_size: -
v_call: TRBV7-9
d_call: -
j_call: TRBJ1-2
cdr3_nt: TGTGCCAGCAGTTCTATTGCGTGGACAGTAACTCCCTATGGCTACACCTTC
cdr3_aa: CASSSIAWTVTPYGYTF

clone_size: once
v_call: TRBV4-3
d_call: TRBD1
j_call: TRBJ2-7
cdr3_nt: TGCGCCAGCAGCCATTCTCAGGGGGCCTACGAGCAGTACTTC
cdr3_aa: CASSHSQGAYEQYF

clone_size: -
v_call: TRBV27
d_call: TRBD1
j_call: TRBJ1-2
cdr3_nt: TGTGCCAGCAGTTTAGGGACAGAAGTATCCCATGGCTACACCTTC
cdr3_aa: CASSLGTEVSHGYTF

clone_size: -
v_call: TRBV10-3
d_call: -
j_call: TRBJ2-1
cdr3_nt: TGTGCCATCAGTGAGCCAACCGTAGACCCCTACAATGAGCAGTTCTTC
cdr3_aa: CAISEPTVDPYNEQFF

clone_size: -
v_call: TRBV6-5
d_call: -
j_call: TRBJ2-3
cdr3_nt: TGTGCCAGCAGTTACCGTCAGGGCACAGATACGCAGTATTTT
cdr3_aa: CASSYRQGTDTQYF

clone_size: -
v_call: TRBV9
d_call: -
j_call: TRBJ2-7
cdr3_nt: TGTGCCAGCAGCGTAGGTTCCACCTCCTACGAGCAGTACTTC
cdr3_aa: CASSVGSTSYEQYF

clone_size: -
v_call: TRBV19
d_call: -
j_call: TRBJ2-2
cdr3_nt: TGTGCCAGTAGTATAGATCTATCGGCCCTCGAGCTGTTTTTT
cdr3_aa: CASSIDLSALELFF

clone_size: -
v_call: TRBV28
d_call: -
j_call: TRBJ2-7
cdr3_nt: TGTGCCAGCACTCTCCTCCGCGAACATCAAATAGGGCAGTACTTC
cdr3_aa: CASTLLREHQIGQYF

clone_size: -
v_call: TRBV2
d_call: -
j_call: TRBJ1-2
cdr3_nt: TGTGCCAGCAGTGAGGGGCAGGGGTATGGCTACACCTTC
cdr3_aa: CASSEGQGYGYTF

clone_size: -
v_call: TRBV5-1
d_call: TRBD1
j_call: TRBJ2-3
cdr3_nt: TGCGCCAGCAGCTTGGCGACAGGGGGTTTTGGTTTAGATACGCAGTATTTT
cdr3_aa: CASSLATGGFGLDTQYF

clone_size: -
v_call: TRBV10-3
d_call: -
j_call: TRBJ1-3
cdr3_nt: TGTGCCATCAGTGGCTTTGAGAGCTCTGGAAACACCATATATTTT
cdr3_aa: CAISGFESSGNTIYF

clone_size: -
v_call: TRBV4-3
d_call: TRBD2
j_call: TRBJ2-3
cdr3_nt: TGCGCCAGCAGCCAAGGACTAGCCTTCACAGATACGCAGTATTTT
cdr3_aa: CASSQGLAFTDTQYF

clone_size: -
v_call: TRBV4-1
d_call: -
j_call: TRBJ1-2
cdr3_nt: TGCGCCAGCAGCCAAGCCTACCAGGGTGGAAGCTACACCTTC
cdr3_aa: CASSQAYQGGSYTF

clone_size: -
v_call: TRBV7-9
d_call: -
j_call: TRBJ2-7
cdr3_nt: TGTGCCAGCAGCCCACCGTCCCGGGCCTACGAGCAGTACTTC
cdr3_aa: CASSPPSRAYEQYF

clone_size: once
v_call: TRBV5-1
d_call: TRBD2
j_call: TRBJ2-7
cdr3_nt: TGCGCCAGCAGCTTGTTAGGGACTAAAAATTACGAGCAGTACTTC
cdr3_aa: CASSLLGTKNYEQYF

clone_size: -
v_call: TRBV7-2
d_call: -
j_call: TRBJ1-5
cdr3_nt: TGTGCCAGCAGCTTAGAACAGGGCGACAATCAGCCCCAGCATTTT
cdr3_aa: CASSLEQGDNQPQHF

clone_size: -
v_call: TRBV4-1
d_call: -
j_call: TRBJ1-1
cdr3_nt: TGCGCCAGCAGCCAATCGACAGGGAACACTGAAGCTTTCTTT
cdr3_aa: CASSQSTGNTEAFF

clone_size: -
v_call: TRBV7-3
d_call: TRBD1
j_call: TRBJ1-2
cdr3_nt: TGTGCCAGCAGCGGCTACGACAGGGGGTTTAACTATGGCTACACCTTC
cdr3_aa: CASSGYDRGFNYGYTF

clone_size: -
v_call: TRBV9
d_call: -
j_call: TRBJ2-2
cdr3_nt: TGTGCCAGCAGCCCTGGAGGGGGTGCGTCTAACACCGGGGAGCTGTTTTTT
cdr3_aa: CASSPGGGASNTGELFF

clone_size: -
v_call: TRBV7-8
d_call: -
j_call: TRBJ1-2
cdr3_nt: TGTGCCAGCAGCTTAGTGTCGTCCGGGGTCGGCTACACCTTC
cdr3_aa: CASSLVSSGVGYTF

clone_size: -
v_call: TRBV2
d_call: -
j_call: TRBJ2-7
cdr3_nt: TGTGCCAGCAGTGAAGATGCAGTAGGCTACGAGCAGTACTTC
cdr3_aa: CASSEDAVGYEQYF

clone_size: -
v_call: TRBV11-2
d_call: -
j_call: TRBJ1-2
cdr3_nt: TGTGCCAGCAGCTTAGGGGAAACAGGGTTAGGCTACACCTTC
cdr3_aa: CASSLGETGLGYTF

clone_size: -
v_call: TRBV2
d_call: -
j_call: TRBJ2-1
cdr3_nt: TGTGCCAGCTCCCGGACAGTTTTCTACAATGAGCAGTTCTTC
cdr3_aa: CASSRTVFYNEQFF

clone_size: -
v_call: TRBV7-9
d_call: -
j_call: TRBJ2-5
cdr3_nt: TGTGCCAGCAGCGAGTCCACAGGGCCCCAAGAGACCCAGTACTTC
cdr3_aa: CASSESTGPQETQYF

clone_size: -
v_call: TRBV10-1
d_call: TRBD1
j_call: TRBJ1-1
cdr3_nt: TGCGCCAGCAGCCTACAGGGGGGCACTGAAGCTTTCTTT
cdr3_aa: CASSLQGGTEAFF

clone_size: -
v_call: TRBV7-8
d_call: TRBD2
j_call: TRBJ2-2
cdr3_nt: TGTGCCAGCAGCTTAGTGTCTCCTAGCGGGGAAGGCGGGGAGCTGTTTTTT
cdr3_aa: CASSLVSPSGEGGELFF

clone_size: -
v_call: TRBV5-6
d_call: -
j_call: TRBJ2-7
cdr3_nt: TGTGCCAGCAGCCCGCGGGGCTCGTCTTACGAGCAGTACTTC
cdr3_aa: CASSPRGSSYEQYF

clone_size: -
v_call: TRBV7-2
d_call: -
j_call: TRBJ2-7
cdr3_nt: TGTGCCAGCAGCTTAGGGCCTCCGTTCAGCGACATTTTCTCCTACGAGCAGTACTTC
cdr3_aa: CASSLGPPFSDIFSYEQYF

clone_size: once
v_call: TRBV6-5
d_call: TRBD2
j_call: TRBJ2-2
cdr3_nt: TGTGCCAGCAGTCCACTTCCGGGGGAGGGCGGGGAGCTGTTTTTT
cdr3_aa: CASSPLPGEGGELFF

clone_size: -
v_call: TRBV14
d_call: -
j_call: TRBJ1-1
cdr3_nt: TGTGCCAGCAGCGAAAGCCCGGAACAGGGAACTAGTGAGGCTTTCTTT
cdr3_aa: CASSESPEQGTSEAFF

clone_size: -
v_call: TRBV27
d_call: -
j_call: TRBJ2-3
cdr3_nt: TGTGCCACCAGGGGCACCTCTAGCACAGATACGCAGTATTTT
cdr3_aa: CATRGTSSTDTQYF

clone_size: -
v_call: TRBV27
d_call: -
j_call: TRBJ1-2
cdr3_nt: TGTGCCACCCGAGGGGGGGGCTATGGCTACACCTTC
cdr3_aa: CATRGGGYGYTF

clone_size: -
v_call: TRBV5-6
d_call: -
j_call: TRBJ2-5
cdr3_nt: TGTGCCAGCAGCTCGACACTAGACCAAGAGACCCAGTACTTC
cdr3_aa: CASSSTLDQETQYF

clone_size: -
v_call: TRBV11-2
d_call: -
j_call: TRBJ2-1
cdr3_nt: TGTGCCAGCAGCTTAGTAGGGGCGATCAATGAGCAGTTCTTC
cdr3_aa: CASSLVGAINEQFF

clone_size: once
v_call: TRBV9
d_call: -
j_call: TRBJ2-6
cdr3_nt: TGTGCCAGCGGACAACTCATTAGGGGGGCCAACGTCCTGACTTTC
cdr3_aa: CASGQLIRGANVLTF

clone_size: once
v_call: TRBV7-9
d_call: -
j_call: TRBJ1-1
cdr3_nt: TGTGCCAGCAGCTTGTCGTCGGACACTGAAGCTTTCTTT
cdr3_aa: CASSLSSDTEAFF

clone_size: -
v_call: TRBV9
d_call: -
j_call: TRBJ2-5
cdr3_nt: TGTGCCAGCAGCTCGGGACCGATAAGAGGAGAGACCCAGTACTTC
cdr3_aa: CASSSGPIRGETQYF

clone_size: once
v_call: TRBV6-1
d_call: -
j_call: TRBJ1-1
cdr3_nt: TGTGCCAGCAGTGACTCCAGGGCTGTGAACACTGAAGCTTTCTTT
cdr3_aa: CASSDSRAVNTEAFF

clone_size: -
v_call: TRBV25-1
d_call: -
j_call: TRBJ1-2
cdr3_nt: TGTGCCACTGGGGAGGTTTCGAAGGCTGGCTACACCTTC
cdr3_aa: CATGEVSKAGYTF